Below are 20 T cell receptor beta chains sequenced from a single sample in a study of cytomegalovirus exposure and HLA in healthy donors. Both 60 Vbeta primers and 13 Jbeta primers went into the PCR. Profiled with immunoSEQ multiplex PCR; TCRdb holds only in-frame clones, not every one. Of 200,000 to 250,000 clones listed, around 83% are singletons. Material: PBMCs. These receptors all come from a woman between 45 and 65 years old in good health and CMV-seropositive.

The chain is built from TRBV6-1 and TRBJ2-7, with 9 bases lining up with TRBD2. CDR3 length equals 15 residues. Germline V CDR1 and CDR2: MNHNS, SASEGT. J gave up 3 bases and V 4 bases, and 7 bases lay outside the gene matches. CDR3 sequence (DNA): TGTGCCAGCAGTGGTGAAGCGGGGGGCTTCTACGAGCAGTACTTC. It codes for CASSGEAGGFYEQYF.

This clone was counted only a few times. The genes are TRBV27 and TRBJ1-4; TRBD1 is a possible D gene (5 bases). Between the trimmed V and J ends, which lost 3 bases and 10 bases, there was a span of 15 bases. The V gene's germline CDR1 is MNHEY and CDR2 SMNVEV (reference sequence). The CDR3 is 14 amino acids. The CDR3 nucleotides are TGTGCCAGCAGTTTGCGGGGGAATGATGGAAAACTGTTTTTT. Translating gives CASSLRGNDGKLFF.

The chain carries TRBV4-1 and TRBJ1-1; D is undetermined. Germline lookup yields CDR1 MGHRA and CDR2 YSYEKL. The CDR3 loop spans 15 amino acids. Trimming removed 1 base from V and 1 base from J, with 10 bases in between. CDR3 residues: CASSQARTWNTEAFF. Written as DNA, the CDR3 is TGCGCCAGCAGCCAAGCTCGGACTTGGAACACTGAAGCTTTCTTT.

This chain uses TRBV5-1 with TRBJ2-1; D tentatively reads TRBD1 or TRBD2 (9 bases each). This CDR3 is built from 21 residues. The germline V and J ends were trimmed by 0 bases and 0 bases, with 25 bases remaining between them. The germline gives CDR1 SGHRS, CDR2 YFSETQ. In DNA, the CDR3 is TGCGCCAGCAGCTTGGCCGGGGGACAGGGTCGGCGGGGGGGCTCCTACAATGAGCAGTTCTTC. It yields the protein CASSLAGGQGRRGGSYNEQFF. Using reference TRBV5-1 and TRBJ2-1 for the parts outside the CDR3, the full variable domain is KAGVTQTPRYLIKTRGQQVTLSCSPISGHRSVSWYQQTPGQGLQFLFEYFSETQRNKGNFPGRFSGRQFSNSRSEMNVSTLELGDSALYLCASSLAGGQGRRGGSYNEQFFGPGTRLTVL.

Worth noting for this clone: The sample holds other DNA sequences that translate to the same CDR3. The chain has TRBV18 and TRBJ1-2, with TRBD1 matching 7 bases. V shed 3 bases, J shed 3 bases, and the junction held 7 bases outside the gene matches. The CDR3 totals 15 residues. The germline V gene encodes CDR1 KGHSH and CDR2 LQKENI. The CDR3 here is CASSPLARGDYGYTF. The CDR3 DNA reads as TGTGCCAGCTCACCCCTCGCCAGGGGGGACTATGGCTACACCTTC.

The genes are TRBV18 and TRBJ2-5; D is possibly TRBD2 (5 bases). The CDR3 consists of 14 residues. The V end was cut by 3 bases, the J end by 5 bases, with 13 bases between. CDR1 and CDR2 from the germline V gene are KGHSH and LQKENI. CDR3 loop: CASSPGVAGETQYF. CDR3 DNA sequence: TGTGCCAGCTCACCCGGGGTAGCCGGGGAGACCCAGTACTTC.

The chain recombines TRBV7-9 with TRBJ1-3, with TRBD1 as a possible D gene (6 bases). V was clipped by 1 base and J by 0 bases, with 7 bases between them. Germline-derived CDR1 and CDR2 are SEHNR and FQNEAQ (reference sequence). The CDR3 contains 15 residues. This CDR3 is CASSLDRVSGNTIYF. The CDR3 DNA reads as TGTGCCAGCAGCTTAGACAGGGTCTCTGGAAACACCATATATTTT.

The chain uses TRBV28 and TRBJ1-2, with 9 bases matching TRBD1. Germline-derived CDR1 and CDR2 are MDHEN and SYDVKM. V was pared by 2 bases and J by 6 bases, with 7 bases of the junction left unmatched. CDR3 length: 15 residues. The CDR3 reads CASSLQDRGIHGYTF. DNA of the CDR3: TGTGCCAGCAGTTTACAGGACAGGGGAATTCATGGCTACACCTTC.

The V call is TRBV27, the J call TRBJ2-2; no clear D. V lost 10 bases and J lost 0, with 9 bases in between. Germline CDR1 is MNHEY and CDR2 is SMNVEV (reference sequence). The CDR3 consists of 13 residues. For the CDR3, the DNA is TGTGCCACCCACCAGACGAACACCGGGGAGCTGTTTTTT. It is translated as CATHQTNTGELFF.

V gene TRBV5-1 combines with J gene TRBJ2-3, with TRBD1 matching over 11 bases. The V and J ends lost 4 bases and 4 bases, in that order; junction bases with no gene match: 5. The CDR3 has 15 amino acids. CDR1 SGHRS and CDR2 YFSETQ come from the germline V gene. The CDR3 sequence is CASSAGQGASDTQYF. The CDR3, as DNA: TGCGCCAGCAGCGCCGGACAGGGGGCCTCAGATACGCAGTATTTT.

The sample holds one count of this clone. Given the absence of the conserved phenylalanine or tryptophan at the CDR3 end, a read error is likely. The limits of the CDR3 on the DNA are not certain, so only TCRdb's listed CDR3 is given. The chain combines TRBV2 with TRBJ1-1; TRBD1 reflects the table's D call only, with no check against the DNA. The CDR3 extends over 12 residues, inclusive of both ends. CDR1 and CDR2 from the germline V gene are SNHLY and FYNNEI. CDR3: CASSEADRCCSC.

The J gene is TRBJ2-6, the V gene TRBV19; tentatively, D is TRBD1 (6 bases). The V gene's germline CDR1 is LNHDA and CDR2 SQIVND (reference sequence). This CDR3 contains 14 residues. Trimming removed 6 bases from V and 0 bases from J, with 6 bases in between. CDR3 residues: CASRGASGANVLTF. For the CDR3, the DNA is TGTGCCAGTAGGGGGGCCTCTGGGGCCAACGTCCTGACTTTC.

CDR3 amino acids: CASSLSIAGAQYF. The CDR3 DNA follows: TGTGCCAGCAGCCTCTCTATAGCGGGGGCGCAGTATTTT. The V call is TRBV9, the J call TRBJ2-3, with TRBD2 identical over 9 bases. The CDR3 contains 13 residues. With V trimmed by 4 bases and J by 10 bases, 7 bases remained unmatched. Germline assignment: CDR1 SGDLS and CDR2 YYNGEE.

V is TRBV30 and J is TRBJ2-3, with 7 bases matching TRBD1. V gave up 4 bases and J gave up 2 bases; unmatched junction bases: 3. This CDR3 spans 13 amino acids. Germline CDR1 is GTSNPN and CDR2 is SVGIG (reference sequence). The CDR3 bases are TGTGCCTGGAACAGGGGTTTCACAGATACGCAGTATTTT. As protein: CAWNRGFTDTQYF.

The chain recombines TRBV30 with TRBJ1-1; D uncertain. This CDR3 region has 13 residues. Deletions cut 2 bases from V and 4 bases from J, with 11 bases between. Germline loops: CDR1 GTSNPN, CDR2 SVGIG (reference sequence). CDR3 sequence reads: CAWSRRSGTEAFF. CDR3 DNA sequence: TGTGCCTGGAGTCGGAGGTCTGGCACTGAAGCTTTCTTT.

The rearrangement uses TRBV4-1 and TRBJ2-3; perhaps TRBD1 as D (8 bases). The germline CDR1 and CDR2 sequences are MGHRA and YSYEKL. V lost 3 bases and J lost 1, with 14 bases in between. The CDR3 spans 16 residues. The CDR3 DNA follows: TGCGCCAGCAGCCAGAGACAGGGGAGGGGCACAGATACGCAGTATTTT. Its translation: CASSQRQGRGTDTQYF.

This chain uses TRBV11-2 with TRBJ1-6; D not resolved. CDR3 size: 13 residues. Deletions cut 0 bases from V and 15 bases from J, with 12 bases between. Germline CDR1 is SGHAT and CDR2 is FQNNGV. The CDR3 loop is CASSLDPSVLLHF. For the CDR3, the DNA is TGTGCCAGCAGCTTAGATCCCTCCGTCCTCCTCCACTTT.

V is TRBV29-1 and J is TRBJ2-5, with 7 positions matching TRBD1. In germline, CDR1 is SQVTM, CDR2 ANQGSEA. V shed 4 bases, J shed 2 bases, and the junction held 4 bases outside the gene matches. There are 13 residues in the CDR3. DNA for the CDR3: TGCAGCGTTGTGACAGGGTGGCAAGAGACCCAGTACTTC. It is translated as CSVVTGWQETQYF.

This chain joins TRBV18 and TRBJ2-2, with 10 bases lining up with TRBD2. CDR1 and CDR2 (germline): KGHSH, LQKENI. Trimming at V came to 3 bases and at J to 4 bases, leaving 5 bases not matched to a gene. The CDR3 has 16 amino acids. CDR3: CASSPLAGAPTGELFF. The DNA for the CDR3 is TGTGCCAGCTCACCGCTAGCGGGGGCTCCCACCGGGGAGCTGTTTTTT.

The chain has TRBV5-1 and TRBJ1-3; D not resolved. Germline-derived CDR1 and CDR2 are SGHRS and YFSETQ. The ends were cut back, 0 bases at V and 0 bases at J, with 7 bases in the middle. The CDR3 is made up of 15 amino acids. Here the CDR3 DNA reads TGCGCCAGCAGCTTGGTCGGGGACTCTGGAAACACCATATATTTT. It specifies CASSLVGDSGNTIYF.